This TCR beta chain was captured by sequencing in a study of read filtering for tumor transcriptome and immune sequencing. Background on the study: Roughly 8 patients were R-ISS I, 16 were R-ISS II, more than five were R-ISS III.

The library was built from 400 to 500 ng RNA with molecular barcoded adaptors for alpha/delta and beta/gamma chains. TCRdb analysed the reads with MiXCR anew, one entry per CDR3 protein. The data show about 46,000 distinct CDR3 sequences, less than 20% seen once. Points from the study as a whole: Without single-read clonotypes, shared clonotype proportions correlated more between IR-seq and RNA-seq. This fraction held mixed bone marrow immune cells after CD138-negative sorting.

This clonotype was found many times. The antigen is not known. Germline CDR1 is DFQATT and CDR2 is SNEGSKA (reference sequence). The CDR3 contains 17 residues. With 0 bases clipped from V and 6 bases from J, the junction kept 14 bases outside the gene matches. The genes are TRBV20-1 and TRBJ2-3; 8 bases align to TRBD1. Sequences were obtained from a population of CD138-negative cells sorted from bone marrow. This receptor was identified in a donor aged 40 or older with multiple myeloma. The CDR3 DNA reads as TGCAGTGCTAGAGACCCCGAACAGGGGGTATTCTCGGATACGCAGTATTTT. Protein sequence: CSARDPEQGVFSDTQYF.